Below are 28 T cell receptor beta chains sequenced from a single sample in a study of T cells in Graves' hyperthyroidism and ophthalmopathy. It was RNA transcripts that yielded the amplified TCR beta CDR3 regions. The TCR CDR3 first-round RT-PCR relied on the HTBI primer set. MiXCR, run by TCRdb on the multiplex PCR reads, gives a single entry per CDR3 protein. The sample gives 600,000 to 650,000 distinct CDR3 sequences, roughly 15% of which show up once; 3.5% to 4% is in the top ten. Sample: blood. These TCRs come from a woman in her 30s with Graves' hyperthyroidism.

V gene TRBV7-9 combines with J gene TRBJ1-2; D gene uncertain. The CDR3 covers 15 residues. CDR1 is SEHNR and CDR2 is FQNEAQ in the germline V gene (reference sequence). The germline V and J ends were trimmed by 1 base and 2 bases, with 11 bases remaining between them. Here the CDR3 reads CASSLVGQANYGYTF. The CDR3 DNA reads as TGTGCCAGCAGCTTAGTTGGGCAGGCAAACTATGGCTACACCTTC. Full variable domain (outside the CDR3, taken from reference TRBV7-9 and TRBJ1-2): DTGVSQNPRHKITKRGQNVTFRCDPISEHNRLYWYRQTLGQGPEFLTYFQNEAQLEKSRLLSDRFSAERPKGSFSTLEIQRTEQGDSAMYLCASSLVGQANYGYTFGSGTRLTVV.

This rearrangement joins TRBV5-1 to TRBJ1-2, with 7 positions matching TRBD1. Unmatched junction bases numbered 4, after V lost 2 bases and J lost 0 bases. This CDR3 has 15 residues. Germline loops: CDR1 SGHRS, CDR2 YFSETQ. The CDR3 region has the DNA TGCGCCAGCAGCTTTTCGGGACAGCCTAACTATGGCTACACCTTC. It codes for CASSFSGQPNYGYTF.

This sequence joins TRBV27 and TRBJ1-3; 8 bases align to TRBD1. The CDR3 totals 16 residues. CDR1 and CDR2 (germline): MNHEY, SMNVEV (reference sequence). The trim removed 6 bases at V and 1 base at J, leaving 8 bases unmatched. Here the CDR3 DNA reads TGTGCCAGCAGACCGGGACAGGCAAGTTCTGGAAACACCATATATTTT. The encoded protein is CASRPGQASSGNTIYF.

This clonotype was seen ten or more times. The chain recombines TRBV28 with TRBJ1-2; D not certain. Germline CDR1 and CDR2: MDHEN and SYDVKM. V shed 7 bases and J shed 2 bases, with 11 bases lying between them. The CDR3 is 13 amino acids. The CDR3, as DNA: TGTGCCAGCACCCGGGCACAGAACTATGGCTACACCTTC. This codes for CASTRAQNYGYTF.

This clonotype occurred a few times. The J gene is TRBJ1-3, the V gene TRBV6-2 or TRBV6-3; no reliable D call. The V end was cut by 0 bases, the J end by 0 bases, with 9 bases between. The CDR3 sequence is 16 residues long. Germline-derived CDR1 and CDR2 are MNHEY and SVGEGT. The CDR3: CASSYSRSLSGNTIYF. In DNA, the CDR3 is TGTGCCAGCAGTTACTCGCGCAGCCTCTCTGGAAACACCATATATTTT.

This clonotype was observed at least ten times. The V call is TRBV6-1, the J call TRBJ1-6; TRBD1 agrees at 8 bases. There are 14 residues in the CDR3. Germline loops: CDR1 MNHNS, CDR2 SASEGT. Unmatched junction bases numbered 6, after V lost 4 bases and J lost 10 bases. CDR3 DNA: TGTGCCAGCAGTGTTGGACAGGGAGGATCACCCCTCCACTTT. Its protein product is CASSVGQGGSPLHF.

CDR3 sequence: CASSQEKGNTGELFF. In DNA, the CDR3 is TGCGCCAGCAGCCAAGAGAAAGGGAACACCGGGGAGCTGTTTTTT. This chain uses TRBV4-3 with TRBJ2-2; D unclear. V was shortened by 0 bases and J by 1 base, with 6 bases between the two germline ends. The germline CDR1 and CDR2 sequences are LGHNA and YSLEER. This CDR3 is 15 amino acids long.

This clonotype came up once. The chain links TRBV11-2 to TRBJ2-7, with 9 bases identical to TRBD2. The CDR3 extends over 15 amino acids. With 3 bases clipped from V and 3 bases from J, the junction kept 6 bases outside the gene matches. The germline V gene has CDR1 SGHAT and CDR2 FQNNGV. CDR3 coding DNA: TGTGCCAGCAGCTTCCCTCTAGCGGGATACTACGAGCAGTACTTC. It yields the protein CASSFPLAGYYEQYF.

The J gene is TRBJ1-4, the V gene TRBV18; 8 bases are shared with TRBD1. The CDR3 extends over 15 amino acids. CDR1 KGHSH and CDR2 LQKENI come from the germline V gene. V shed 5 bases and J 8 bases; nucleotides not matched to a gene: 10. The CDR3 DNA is TGTGCCAGCTCAAGGCAGGGGGCGAATGGAGAAAAACTGTTTTTT. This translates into CASSRQGANGEKLFF.

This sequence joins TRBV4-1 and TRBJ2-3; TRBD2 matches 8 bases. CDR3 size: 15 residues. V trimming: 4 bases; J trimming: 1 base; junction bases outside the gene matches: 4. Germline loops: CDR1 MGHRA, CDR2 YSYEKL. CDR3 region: CASSLSTSGTDTQYF. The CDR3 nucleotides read TGCGCCAGCAGCCTCTCGACTAGCGGCACAGATACGCAGTATTTT.

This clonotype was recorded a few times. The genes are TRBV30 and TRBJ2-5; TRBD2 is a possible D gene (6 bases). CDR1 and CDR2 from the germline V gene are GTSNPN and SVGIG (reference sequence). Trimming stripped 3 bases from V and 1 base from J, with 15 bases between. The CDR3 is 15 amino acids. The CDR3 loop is CAWSPVGTLQETQYF. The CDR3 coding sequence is TGTGCCTGGAGCCCCGTCGGGACTCTCCAAGAGACCCAGTACTTC.

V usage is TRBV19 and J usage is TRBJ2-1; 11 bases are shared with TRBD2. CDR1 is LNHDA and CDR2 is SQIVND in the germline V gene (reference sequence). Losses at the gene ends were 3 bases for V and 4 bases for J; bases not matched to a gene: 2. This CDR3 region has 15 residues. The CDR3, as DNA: TGTGCCAGTAGTATGACTAGCGGGACTTACAATGAGCAGTTCTTC. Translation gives CASSMTSGTYNEQFF. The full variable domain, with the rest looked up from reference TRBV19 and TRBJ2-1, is DGGITQSPKYLFRKEGQNVTLSCEQNLNHDAMYWYRQDPGQGLRLIYYSQIVNDFQKGDIAEGYSVSREKKESFPLTVTSAQKNPTAFYLCASSMTSGTYNEQFFGPGTRLTVL.

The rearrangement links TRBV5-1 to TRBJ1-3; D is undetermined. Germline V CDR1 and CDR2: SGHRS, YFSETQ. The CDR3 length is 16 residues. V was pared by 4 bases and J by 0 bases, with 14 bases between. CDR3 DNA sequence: TGCGCCAGCAGCCCGGGCGGACGAAGCTCTGGAAACACCATATATTTT. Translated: CASSPGGRSSGNTIYF.

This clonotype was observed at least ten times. CDR3 in amino acids: CASEDYGYTF. The CDR3 bases are TGTGCCAGCGAGGACTATGGCTACACCTTC. The chain joins TRBV18 to TRBJ1-2; D gene unclear. Germline V lookup: CDR1 KGHSH, CDR2 LQKENI. The CDR3 totals 10 residues. With 8 bases removed from V and 3 bases from J, the gap between germline ends came to 4 bases.

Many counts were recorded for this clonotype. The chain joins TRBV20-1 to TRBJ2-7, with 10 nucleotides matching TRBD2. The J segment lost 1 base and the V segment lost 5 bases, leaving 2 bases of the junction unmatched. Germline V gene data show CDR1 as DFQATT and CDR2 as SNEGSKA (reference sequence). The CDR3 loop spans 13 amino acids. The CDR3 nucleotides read TGCAGTGCTTCGGGACTAGCGTCCTACGAGCAGTACTTC. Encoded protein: CSASGLASYEQYF.

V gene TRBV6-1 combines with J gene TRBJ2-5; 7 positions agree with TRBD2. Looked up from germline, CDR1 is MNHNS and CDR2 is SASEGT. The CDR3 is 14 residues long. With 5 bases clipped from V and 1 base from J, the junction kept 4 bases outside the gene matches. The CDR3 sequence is CASSHRLAQETQYF. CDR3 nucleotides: TGTGCCAGCAGTCACCGACTAGCCCAAGAGACCCAGTACTTC.

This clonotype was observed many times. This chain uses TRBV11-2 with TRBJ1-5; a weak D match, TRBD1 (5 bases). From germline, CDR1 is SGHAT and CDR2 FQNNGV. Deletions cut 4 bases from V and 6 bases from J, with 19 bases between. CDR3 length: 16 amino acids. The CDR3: CASSSGGGLGGQPQHF. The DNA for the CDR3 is TGTGCCAGCAGCTCCGGGGGGGGTTTGGGTGGTCAGCCCCAGCATTTT.

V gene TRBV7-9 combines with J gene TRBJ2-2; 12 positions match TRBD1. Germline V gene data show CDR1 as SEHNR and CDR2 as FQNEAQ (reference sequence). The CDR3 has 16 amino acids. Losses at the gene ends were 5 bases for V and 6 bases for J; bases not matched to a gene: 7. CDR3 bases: TGTGCCAGCAGCCCATCGGGACAGGGGGCATCCGGGGAGCTGTTTTTT. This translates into CASSPSGQGASGELFF.

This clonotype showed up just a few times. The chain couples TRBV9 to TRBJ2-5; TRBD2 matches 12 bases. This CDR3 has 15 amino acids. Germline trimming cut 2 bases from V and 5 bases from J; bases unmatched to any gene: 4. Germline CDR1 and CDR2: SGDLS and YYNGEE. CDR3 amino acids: CASSVTSGRIETQYF. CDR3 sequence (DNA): TGTGCCAGCAGCGTGACTAGCGGGAGAATTGAGACCCAGTACTTC.

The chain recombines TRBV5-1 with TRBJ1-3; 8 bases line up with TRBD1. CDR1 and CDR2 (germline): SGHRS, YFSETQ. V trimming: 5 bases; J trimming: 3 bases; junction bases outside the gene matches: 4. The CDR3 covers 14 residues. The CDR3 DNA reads TGCGCCAGCAGACCTGACAGGGGTGGAAACACCATATATTTT. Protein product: CASRPDRGGNTIYF.

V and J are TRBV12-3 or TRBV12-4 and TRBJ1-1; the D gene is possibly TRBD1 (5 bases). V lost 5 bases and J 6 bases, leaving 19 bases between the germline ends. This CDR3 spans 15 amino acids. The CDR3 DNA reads TGTGCCAGCAGTCGAAAGGGACCCCTGTTCTCTGAAGCTTTCTTT. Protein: CASSRKGPLFSEAFF.

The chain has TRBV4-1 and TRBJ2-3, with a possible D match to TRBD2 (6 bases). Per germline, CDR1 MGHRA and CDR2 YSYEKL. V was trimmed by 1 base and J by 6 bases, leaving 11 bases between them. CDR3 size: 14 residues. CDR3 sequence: CASSQVGSGDTQYF. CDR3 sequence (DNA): TGCGCCAGCAGCCAAGTCGGGAGTGGGGATACGCAGTATTTT.

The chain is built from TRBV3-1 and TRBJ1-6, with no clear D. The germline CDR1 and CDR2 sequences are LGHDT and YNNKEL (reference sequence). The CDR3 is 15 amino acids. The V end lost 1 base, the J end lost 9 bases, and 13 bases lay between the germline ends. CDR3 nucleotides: TGTGCCAGCAGCCAAGCAGTCGGGCTAGCTTCACCCCTCCACTTT. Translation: CASSQAVGLASPLHF.

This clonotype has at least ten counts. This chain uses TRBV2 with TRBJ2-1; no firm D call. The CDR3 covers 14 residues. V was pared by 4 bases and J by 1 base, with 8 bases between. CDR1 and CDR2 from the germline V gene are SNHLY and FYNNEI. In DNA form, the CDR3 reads TGTGCCAGCAGTGGAGTTACTTCCTACAATGAGCAGTTCTTC. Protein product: CASSGVTSYNEQFF.

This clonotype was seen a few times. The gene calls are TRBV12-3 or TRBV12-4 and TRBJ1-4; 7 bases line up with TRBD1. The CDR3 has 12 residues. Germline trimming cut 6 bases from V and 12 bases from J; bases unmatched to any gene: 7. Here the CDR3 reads CASSTTDRELFF. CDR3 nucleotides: TGTGCCAGCAGCACCACTGACAGGGAACTGTTTTTT.

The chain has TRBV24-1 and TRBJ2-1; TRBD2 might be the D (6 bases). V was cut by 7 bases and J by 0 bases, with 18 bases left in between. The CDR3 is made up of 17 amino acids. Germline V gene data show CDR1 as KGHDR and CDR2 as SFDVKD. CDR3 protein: CATSPSFSGSSYNEQFF. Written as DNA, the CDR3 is TGTGCCACCAGCCCTTCTTTTAGCGGTAGCTCCTACAATGAGCAGTTCTTC.

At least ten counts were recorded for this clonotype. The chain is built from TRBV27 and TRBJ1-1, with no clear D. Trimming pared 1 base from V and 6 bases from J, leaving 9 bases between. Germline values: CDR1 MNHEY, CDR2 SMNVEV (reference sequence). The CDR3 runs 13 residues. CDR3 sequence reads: CASSLFRAAEAFF. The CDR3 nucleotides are TGTGCCAGCAGTTTATTTAGGGCCGCTGAAGCTTTCTTT.

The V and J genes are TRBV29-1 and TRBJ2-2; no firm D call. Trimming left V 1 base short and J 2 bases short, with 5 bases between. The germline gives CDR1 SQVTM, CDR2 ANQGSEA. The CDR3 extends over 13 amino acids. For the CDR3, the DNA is TGCAGCGTTGAAGTGGGAAACACCGGGGAGCTGTTTTTT. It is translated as CSVEVGNTGELFF.